This entry concerns a single T cell receptor beta chain. Its antigen is still unknown. The donors were part of the validation cohort, which consisted of under 150 subjects and was separate from the first cohort of 670 or so subjects. The sample comes from a study of cytomegalovirus exposure and HLA in healthy donors. The CDR3 contains 14 residues. The V gene lost 0 bases and the J gene lost 1 base, with 7 bases spanning the gap. Germline-derived CDR1 and CDR2 are LGHNA and YNFKEQ. Notes on the study in general: It was 150 to 200 TCR beta chains that were listed as cytomegalovirus-associated. Reported results showed that the classifier diagnosed cytomegalovirus status with high specificity and sensitivity.

Generated by immunoSEQ multiplex PCR, the TCRdb table keeps only in-frame clones and is missing some. This sample has about 180,000 clones, with around 84% found just once. The sequencing sample was made of PBMCs. The receptor comes from a man aged 18-30 years in good health and CMV-seropositive. The rearrangement uses TRBV4-2 and TRBJ2-7, with D perhaps TRBD2 (5 bases). The CDR3 DNA sequence: TGTGCCAGCAGCCAAGAGAAGCGGTCCTACGAGCAGTACTTC. This encodes CASSQEKRSYEQYF.